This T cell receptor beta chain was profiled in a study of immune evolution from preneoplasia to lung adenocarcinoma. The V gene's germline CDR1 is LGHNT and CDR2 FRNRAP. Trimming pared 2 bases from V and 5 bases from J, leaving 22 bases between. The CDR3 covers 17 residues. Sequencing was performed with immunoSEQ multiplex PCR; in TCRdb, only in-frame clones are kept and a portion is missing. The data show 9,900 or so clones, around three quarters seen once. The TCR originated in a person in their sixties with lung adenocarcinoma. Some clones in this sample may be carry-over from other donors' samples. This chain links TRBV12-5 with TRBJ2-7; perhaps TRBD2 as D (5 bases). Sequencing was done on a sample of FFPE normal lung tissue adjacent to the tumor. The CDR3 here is CASGLLGLDTYKDEQYF. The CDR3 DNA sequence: TGTGCTAGTGGTTTGCTTGGACTGGATACTTATAAAGACGAGCAGTACTTC.